The 18 T cell receptor beta chains below were found in one sample sequenced in a study of CD8+ T cells in alopecia areata. Reverse transcription of extracted RNA yielded cDNA, which provided the sequencing template. Repertoires were generated with immunoSEQ multiplex PCR, while TCRdb's copy carries only in-frame clones and drops some. The counts give 200,000 to 300,000 clones, none of them seen only once; 1.2% is held by the top ten. Sorting of pooled cutaneous lymph node cells used CD4, CD8alpha, NKG2D, NKG2ACE and other markers. The sample was CD4+ T cells sorted from a lymph node. The source of these receptors is a C3H/HeJ mouse with alopecia areata. This line is of MHC haplotype H2-k.

For this clone: Gene names follow the mouse nomenclature. The read ends 4 residues early relative to the CDR3; the germline J gene fills the gap. This chain links TRBV5 with TRBJ2-7; a possible D gene is TRBD1 (6 bases). Per germline, CDR1 LGHNA and CDR2 YNLKQL (reference sequence). The CDR3 is 14 residues long. Between the trimmed V and J ends, which lost 1 base and 0 bases, there was a span of 7 bases. The DNA read from the CDR3 is TGTGCCAGCAGCCAAGGGGGACACTCCTAT. Residues: CASSQGGHSY. The complete CDR3 sequence is CASSQGGHSYEQYF.

This clone came up a few times. Gene names are mouse gene names. From the germline J gene comes the end of the CDR3, since the read stops 4 residues before it. This chain links TRBV5 with TRBJ2-7; 9 bases are shared with TRBD2. V shed 0 bases and J 2 bases; nucleotides not matched to a gene: 5. CDR1 and CDR2 (germline): LGHNA, YNLKQL (reference sequence). CDR3 length equals 16 residues. CDR3 protein: CASSQDSGGDAYEQYF. The sequenced part of the CDR3 DNA is TGTGCCAGCAGCCAAGATTCTGGGGGGGACGCCTAT.

Points on this clone: Gene names denote mouse genes. The read falls 4 residues short of the CDR3 end, and the missing part is taken from the germline J gene. V is TRBV13-3 and J is TRBJ2-5, with 7 bases aligning to TRBD1. V lost 4 bases, J lost 1 base, and 0 bases stayed unmatched. CDR3 length: 13 residues. The germline V gene encodes CDR1 NNHDY and CDR2 SYVADS. CDR3 bases read: TGTGCCAGCAGTCAGGGGGACCAAGAC. It is translated as CASSQGDQD. The CDR3 reads in full as CASSQGDQDTQYF.

Remarks on this clone: The listed genes are named as in mouse. The CDR3 end is not reached by the read, which stops 4 residues before it; the germline J gene fills it in. The V gene is TRBV1, the J gene TRBJ2-5; no firm D call. Germline CDR1 NSQYPW, CDR2 LRSPGD (reference sequence). The CDR3 is 11 amino acids. The covered CDR3 bases are TGCACCTGCAGGCATGGGGAC. Translating it yields CTCRHGD. The entire CDR3 reads CTCRHGDTQYF.

A few counts support this clone. Gene names and germline refer to mouse. The CDR3 end lies 4 residues beyond the end of the read and is filled in from the germline J gene. V is TRBV1 and J is TRBJ2-7; 10 positions match TRBD2. Germline V gives CDR1 NSQYPW, CDR2 LRSPGD (reference sequence). The CDR3 is 15 residues long. CDR3 protein: CTCSAARTGGYEQYF. Partial CDR3 DNA: TGCACCTGCAGTGCAGCCAGGACTGGGGGATAT. Supplemented by reference TRBV1 and TRBJ2-7, the full variable domain reads VTLLEQNPRWRLVPRGQAVNLRCILKNSQYPWMSWYQQDLQKQLQWLFTLRSPGDKEVKSLPGADYLATRVTDTELRLQVANMSQGRTLYCTCSAARTGGYEQYFGPGTRLTVL.

This clone was counted between two and nine times. Gene and germline names: mouse. The missing CDR3 end, 4 residues past where the read stops, is filled in from the germline J gene. V gene TRBV5 combines with J gene TRBJ2-5; 9 bases agree with TRBD2. CDR1 and CDR2 from the germline V gene are LGHNA and YNLKQL (reference sequence). The CDR3 contains 16 residues. The CDR3 loop is CASSQDPLGGGDTQYF. The DNA read from the CDR3 is TGTGCCAGCAGCCAAGACCCGCTGGGGGGGGGCGAC.

This clone occurred a few times. Mouse gene names and germline throughout. The observed sequence ends 4 residues before the CDR3 terminus, with the missing tail filled in from the germline J gene. The rearrangement links TRBV13-2 to TRBJ2-7, with D maybe TRBD1 (5 bases). Germline CDR1 NNHNN, CDR2 SYGAGS (reference sequence). This CDR3 spans 12 amino acids. The CDR3 reads CASGQTDYEQYF. The CDR3 bases that were read are TGTGCCAGCGGCCAGACAGATTAT.

This clone occurred a few times. Here the gene names and germline are mouse. CDR3 in amino acids: CASSIDQGYNSPLYF. Incomplete CDR3 DNA: TGTGCCAGCAGTATAGACCAGGGCTATAATTCGCCC. This rearrangement joins TRBV19 to TRBJ1-6, with D perhaps TRBD1 (5 bases). The read finishes 3 residues shy of the CDR3 end, and the germline J gene is used to complete it. TRBJ1-6 is filed as an ORF, its function uncertain. Germline assignment: CDR1 FNHDT and CDR2 SITEND (reference sequence). The CDR3 is 15 residues long. V lost 0 bases and J 3 bases, leaving 7 bases between the germline ends.

Only a few counts were recorded for this clone. The gene names here belong to mouse. The read comes to an end 4 residues before the CDR3 does, leaving the germline J gene to fill in the end. This sequence joins TRBV1 and TRBJ2-2; TRBD1 matches at 9 bases. The CDR3 extends over 13 amino acids. V was pared by 11 bases and J by 4 bases, with 5 bases of the junction left unmatched. Looked up from germline, CDR1 is NSQYPW and CDR2 is LRSPGD (reference sequence). This CDR3 reads CTAGTGTTGQLYF. The DNA read from the CDR3 is TGCACCGCCGGGACAGGGACCACCGGG.

As concerns this clone: Genes here carry mouse names. CDR3 residues: CASGADGLINTGQLYF. The part of the CDR3 DNA that was read is TGTGCCAGCGGTGCCGATGGACTTATAAACACCGGG. The J gene is TRBJ2-2, the V gene TRBV13-2, with D maybe TRBD2 (5 bases). The read is 4 residues too short to cover the CDR3 end, so that end is filled in from the germline J gene. Germline CDR1 is NNHNN and CDR2 is SYGAGS (reference sequence). The V end was cut by 3 bases, the J end by 1 base, with 13 bases between. CDR3 length equals 16 residues.

Concerning this clone: Here the gene names and germline are mouse. The CDR3 reads CTCSADHRGYEQYF. The CDR3 DNA, read in part, is TGCACCTGCAGTGCAGATCACAGGGGTTAT. The rearrangement links TRBV1 to TRBJ2-7; 7 nucleotides match TRBD1. The CDR3 is cut off 4 residues early in the read; its end comes from the germline J gene. This CDR3 has 14 residues. The germline CDR1 and CDR2 sequences are NSQYPW and LRSPGD (reference sequence).

Points on this clone: All gene names here are mouse names. The read gets to within 4 residues of the CDR3 end, and the germline J gene fills in the rest. The sample holds other DNA sequences that translate to the same CDR3. This rearrangement joins TRBV5 to TRBJ2-5; a weak D match, TRBD2 (5 bases). Germline CDR1 and CDR2: LGHNA and YNLKQL (reference sequence). The CDR3 is made up of 14 amino acids. V was clipped by 1 base and J by 1 base, with 6 bases between them. CDR3 bases read: TGTGCCAGCAGCCAAGGGACTTACCAAGAC. Translated, it gives CASSQGTYQD. The full CDR3 reads CASSQGTYQDTQYF.

This clone was picked up a small number of times. Gene and germline names: mouse. Read data end 4 residues before the CDR3 end; the end is taken from the germline J gene. At the DNA level, this CDR3 is encoded by other sequences in the same sample as well. This chain connects TRBV1 to TRBJ2-4; D may be TRBD1 or TRBD2 (6 bases each). The CDR3 is 14 residues long. CDR1 and CDR2 from the germline V gene are NSQYPW and LRSPGD (reference sequence). The V end was cut by 1 base, the J end by 1 base, with 6 bases between. Here the CDR3 reads CTCSAGGRQNTLYF. CDR3 DNA (partial): TGCACCTGCAGTGCAGGGGGGCGTCAAAAC.

A note on this clone: The genes and germline here are from mouse. The DNA ends 4 residues before the CDR3 does, and the rest of the CDR3 is filled in from the germline J gene. The genes are TRBV13-3 and TRBJ2-1, with TRBD2 matching 11 bases. The CDR3 sequence is 14 residues long. Germline CDR1 NNHDY, CDR2 SYVADS. V was clipped by 9 bases and J by 2 bases; unmatched bases: 4. The part of the CDR3 DNA that was read is TGTGCCATCGGGACTGGGGGTCACTATGCT. Translated: CAIGTGGHYA. The complete CDR3 protein is CAIGTGGHYAEQFF.

This clone has just a few counts. Gene names and germline refer to mouse. The missing CDR3 end, 4 residues past where the read stops, is filled in from the germline J gene. The genes are TRBV13-3 and TRBJ2-7; tentative D call: TRBD1 (6 bases). V was clipped by 1 base and J by 2 bases, with 10 bases between them. CDR3 size: 14 residues. CDR1 is NNHDY and CDR2 is SYVADS in the germline V gene. CDR3 DNA (partial): TGTGCCAGCAGTGATACGGGGACACCCTAT. Translating gives CASSDTGTPY. The full CDR3 protein reads CASSDTGTPYEQYF.

Remarks on this clone: Gene labels here are mouse ones. From the germline J gene comes the end of the CDR3, since the read stops 4 residues before it. The chain joins TRBV13-3 to TRBJ2-3, with 8 bases that match TRBD2. CDR1 and CDR2 from the germline V gene are NNHDY and SYVADS. The CDR3 contains 16 residues. With 6 bases clipped from V and 1 base from J, the junction kept 10 bases outside the gene matches. CDR3 DNA, as far as it was read: TGTGCCAGCAAGGAAGGGGGGGCGCGAGGTGCAGAA. Its protein is CASKEGGARGAE. The full CDR3 protein is CASKEGGARGAETLYF.

A word on this clone: Mouse gene names apply. Coverage ceases 4 residues before the CDR3 finishes, and the germline J gene fills in the end. This chain joins TRBV1 and TRBJ1-2, with 11 bases aligning to TRBD1. Trimming removed 4 bases from V and 3 bases from J; junction bases left unmatched: 1. Germline assignment: CDR1 NSQYPW and CDR2 LRSPGD (reference sequence). The CDR3 contains 14 residues. The CDR3 loop reads CTCSGTGGHSDYTF. The sequenced CDR3 bases are TGCACCTGCAGTGGGACAGGGGGCCACTCC.

As for this clone: The genes are named according to mouse. The CDR3 here is CASSQEFGGRRTGQLYF. The DNA read from the CDR3 is TGTGCCAGCAGCCAAGAGTTTGGGGGGCGCCGCACCGGG. The chain couples TRBV5 to TRBJ2-2, with D tentatively TRBD2 (7 bases). The CDR3 end is not reached by the read, which stops 4 residues before it; the germline J gene fills it in. The length of the CDR3 is 17 residues. Germline CDR1 and CDR2: LGHNA and YNLKQL (reference sequence). Trimming cost V 0 bases and J 4 bases, with 15 bases left between them.